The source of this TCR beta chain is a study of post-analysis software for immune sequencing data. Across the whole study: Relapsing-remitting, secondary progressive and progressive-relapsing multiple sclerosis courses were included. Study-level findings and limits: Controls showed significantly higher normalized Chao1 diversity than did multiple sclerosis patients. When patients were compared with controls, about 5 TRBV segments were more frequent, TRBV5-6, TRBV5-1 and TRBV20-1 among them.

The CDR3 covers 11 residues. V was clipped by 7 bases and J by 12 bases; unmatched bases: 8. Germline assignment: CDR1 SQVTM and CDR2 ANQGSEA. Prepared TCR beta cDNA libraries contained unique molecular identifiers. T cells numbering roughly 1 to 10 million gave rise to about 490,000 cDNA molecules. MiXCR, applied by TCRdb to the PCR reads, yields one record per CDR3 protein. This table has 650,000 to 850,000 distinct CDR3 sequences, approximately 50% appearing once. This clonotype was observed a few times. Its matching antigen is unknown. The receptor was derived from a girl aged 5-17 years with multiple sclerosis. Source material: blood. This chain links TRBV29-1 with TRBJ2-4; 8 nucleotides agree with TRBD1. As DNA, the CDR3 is TGCAGCGCCTCCAGACAGGGGAATCAGTACTTC. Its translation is CSASRQGNQYF. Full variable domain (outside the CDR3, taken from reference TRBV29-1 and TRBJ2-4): SAVISQKPSRDICQRGTSLTIQCQVDSQVTMMFWYRQQPGQSLTLIATANQGSEATYESGFVIDKFPISRPNLTFSTLTVSNMSPEDSSIYLCSASRQGNQYFGAGTRLSVL.